The source of this T cell receptor (beta chain) is a study of T cell responses to AZD1222 COVID-19 vaccine. Regarding this clone: What it binds is not known.

Study results and limitations: Donors were chiefly white British, with a greater number of females, and clonal diversity was perhaps underestimated. Once two AZD1222 doses were given, Spike-specific TCR breadth and depth went up.

The V and J ends lost 3 bases and 0 bases respectively, with 12 bases between them. Germline values: CDR1 LGHNT, CDR2 FRNRAP. CDR3 size: 17 residues. The repertoire was sequenced with immunoSEQ multiplex PCR; TCRdb's copy has only in-frame clones and lacks some. The sample includes about 70,000 clones, 85% of them seen just once. Material: peripheral blood, obtained on day 0 of AZD1222 vaccination. The chain has TRBV12-5 and TRBJ1-6; D gene unclear. The clonotype was recovered from an adult in good health. As DNA, the CDR3 is TGTGCTAGTGGTTTAGGGTTAGCGAGCTCCTATAATTCACCCCTCCACTTT. It specifies CASGLGLASSYNSPLHF.